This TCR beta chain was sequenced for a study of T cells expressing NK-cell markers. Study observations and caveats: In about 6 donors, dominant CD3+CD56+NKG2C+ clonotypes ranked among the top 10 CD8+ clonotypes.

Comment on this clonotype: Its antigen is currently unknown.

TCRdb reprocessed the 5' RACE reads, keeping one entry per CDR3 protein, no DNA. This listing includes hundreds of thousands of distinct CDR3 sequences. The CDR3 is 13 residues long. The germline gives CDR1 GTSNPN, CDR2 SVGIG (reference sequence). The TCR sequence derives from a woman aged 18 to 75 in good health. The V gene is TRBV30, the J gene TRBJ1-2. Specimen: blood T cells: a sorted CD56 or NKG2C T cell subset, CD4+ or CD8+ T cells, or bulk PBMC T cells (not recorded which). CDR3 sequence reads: CAWSVTGDYGYTF.